Sequencing of this T cell receptor beta chain was carried out in a study of cytomegalovirus exposure and HLA in healthy donors. Study-level results: Altogether, 164 TCR beta chains were recorded as cytomegalovirus-associated. A missense variant in DCLRE1C was later tied to TCR beta V- and J-gene trimming.

In germline, CDR1 is MGHDK, CDR2 SYGVNS. The CDR3 is 14 residues long. With 5 bases clipped from V and 2 bases from J, the junction kept 3 bases outside the gene matches. Both 60 Vbeta primers and 13 Jbeta primers went into the PCR. Measured with immunoSEQ multiplex PCR; TCRdb has only the in-frame clones, and not every one. Of 93,000 or so clones listed, 65% to 80% were seen once; the top ten hold 10%. This clone was recorded once. What it binds is unknown. The donors were healthy bone marrow donors. The sequence was obtained from a woman aged 18-29 years in good health and CMV-seropositive. Specimen: PBMCs. V is TRBV25-1 and J is TRBJ1-2; the match to TRBD1 covers 9 bases. The CDR3 DNA follows: TGTGCCAGCAGTCAACAGGGGGCCAACTATGGCTACACCTTC. It encodes CASSQQGANYGYTF.